Listed below are T cell receptor beta chains from one sample, sequenced in a study of T cells in Graves' hyperthyroidism and ophthalmopathy. TCRdb recomputed calls from the multiplex PCR reads with MiXCR, one row per CDR3 protein. This table holds approximately 600,000 distinct CDR3 sequences, under 20% found once. Sample: blood. All receptors come from a young woman with Graves' hyperthyroidism. Both conserved end residues are part of each CDR3. The D gene is left open where the match is weak. Rows may omit the clone size; those that give it use once, few, many or a size class.

j_call | d_call | clone_size | v_call | cdr3_nt | cdr3_aa
TRBJ2-5 | NA | many | TRBV11-2 | TGTGCCAGCAGCTTATTTTGGACCGAGGGGGAGACCCAGTACTTC | CASSLFWTEGETQYF
TRBJ1-1 | NA | few | TRBV29-1 | TGCAGCGTCCGTCCAGGGACCCCTGAAGCTTTCTTT | CSVRPGTPEAFF
TRBJ1-2 | NA | few | TRBV5-1 | TGCGCCAGCAGAGAACTTATAAACACACAGCATGGCTACACCTTC | CASRELINTQHGYTF
TRBJ2-3 | TRBD2 | many | TRBV7-8 | TGTGCCAGCAGCTTGCTCGGGACTAGCGTTACAGATACGCAGTATTTT | CASSLLGTSVTDTQYF
TRBJ1-6 | NA | few | TRBV7-9 | TGTGCCAGCAGCCTGGGGTATTTCCAGGGCGGGAATTCACCCCTCCACTTT | CASSLGYFQGGNSPLHF
TRBJ2-7 | NA | NA | TRBV13 | TGTGCCAGCAGCTTAGGGGGACCCCTGGCCCGGGGCGAGCAGTACTTC | CASSLGGPLARGEQYF
TRBJ2-3 | TRBD2 | few | TRBV9 | TGTGCCAGCAGCGTAGGGGACGGGAGGGGGAATACGCAGTATTTT | CASSVGDGRGNTQYF
TRBJ2-1 | TRBD2 | few | TRBV11-1 | TGTGCCAGCAGCTTTCTAGCGGGAGCAATTTACAATGAGCAGTTCTTC | CASSFLAGAIYNEQFF
TRBJ2-5 | NA | NA | TRBV7-3 | TGTGCCAGCAGCAGGGACGGTGCACAGACCCAGTACTTC | CASSRDGAQTQYF
TRBJ2-1 | NA | few | TRBV24-1 | TGTGCCACCAGTGATAACGACGGGAGTGTCAACAATGAGCAGTTCTTC | CATSDNDGSVNNEQFF
TRBJ1-1 | NA | many | TRBV3-1 | TGTGCCAGCAGCCCCTTCGATCAAGGTACTGAAGCTTTCTTT | CASSPFDQGTEAFF
TRBJ1-5 | NA | many | TRBV7-2 | TGTGCCAGCAGCTTGAGACGGGATCAGCCCCAGCATTTT | CASSLRRDQPQHF
TRBJ2-7 | NA | many | TRBV12-3/TRBV12-4 | TGTGCCAGCAGTTTTCCTGGGATCTCCTACGAGCAGTACTTC | CASSFPGISYEQYF
TRBJ1-1 | NA | few | TRBV7-2 | TGTGCCAGCAGCTCTTATAGACGGGGAGCTTTCTTT | CASSSYRRGAFF
TRBJ2-3 | NA | many | TRBV2 | TGTGCCAGCGGGGACTTCTGGGTCCCAGATACGCAGTATTTT | CASGDFWVPDTQYF
TRBJ2-7 | NA | few | TRBV29-1 | TGCAGCGTCGAGAACCACCAGGACTTTCGGAACTACGAGCAGTACTTC | CSVENHQDFRNYEQYF
TRBJ2-7 | TRBD1 | many | TRBV11-3 | TGTGCCAGCAGCTCCAGGGACAGATCCTACGAGCAGTACTTC | CASSSRDRSYEQYF
TRBJ2-2 | NA | NA | TRBV3-1 | TGTGCCAGCAGCCAAGAGGGGGTACCCCGGGACACCGGGGAGCTGTTTTTT | CASSQEGVPRDTGELFF
TRBJ2-3 | TRBD2 | NA | TRBV20-1 | TGCAGTGCTACGACTAGCGGGAGAACAGATACGCAGTATTTT | CSATTSGRTDTQYF
TRBJ2-1 | NA | NA | TRBV7-2 | TGTGCCAGCAGCTCTTACTCGAGCTCCTACAATGAGCAGTTCTTC | CASSSYSSSYNEQFF
TRBJ1-3 | NA | many | TRBV28 | TGTGCCAGCAGTTTTGTCAGCTCTGGAAACACCATATATTTT | CASSFVSSGNTIYF
TRBJ1-1 | NA | many | TRBV4-1 | TGCGCCAGCAGCCAAGACAAGGTGGGCACTGAAGCTTTCTTT | CASSQDKVGTEAFF
TRBJ2-7 | NA | few | TRBV20-1 | TGCAGTGCTAGTCGCGGGACGGACTACGAGCAGTACTTC | CSASRGTDYEQYF
TRBJ2-3 | NA | NA | TRBV5-5 | TGTGCCAGCAGCTTGCCTAGCGTAGGGACAGATACGCAGTATTTT | CASSLPSVGTDTQYF
TRBJ2-1 | TRBD2 | few | TRBV20-1 | TGCAGTGCTTTTAGCGGGAGGGCTTCCTACAATGAGCAGTTCTTC | CSAFSGRASYNEQFF
TRBJ2-2 | TRBD2 | few | TRBV19 | TGTGCCAGTAGCTCGACTAGCGAGGCCGGGGAGCTGTTTTTT | CASSSTSEAGELFF
TRBJ1-2 | NA | NA | TRBV18 | TGTGCCAGCTCACCCTCGACAGGCGGCGACCTTCTCTACACCTTC | CASSPSTGGDLLYTF
TRBJ1-1 | NA | many | TRBV2 | TGTGCCAGCAGTAGGACGGCGGCGAACACTGAAGCTTTCTTT | CASSRTAANTEAFF
TRBJ2-7 | NA | many | TRBV27 | TGTGCCAGCAGCCTTATAAGCGCCAACTCCTACGAGCAGTACTTC | CASSLISANSYEQYF
TRBJ2-3 | NA | NA | TRBV30 | TGTGCCTGGAGTCCCCTTAGAGCTCCAGATACGCAGTATTTT | CAWSPLRAPDTQYF
TRBJ2-3 | NA | NA | TRBV10-3 | TGTGCCATCAGTGGAATGGGCAACACAGATACGCAGTATTTT | CAISGMGNTDTQYF
TRBJ2-7 | NA | many | TRBV12-3/TRBV12-4 | TGTGCCAGCAGTTTATCCACCTACGAGCAGTACTTC | CASSLSTYEQYF
TRBJ1-1 | NA | few | TRBV19 | TGTGCCAGTAGTTATCGAGTGGGCATTGAAGCTTTCTTT | CASSYRVGIEAFF
TRBJ2-1 | TRBD1 | NA | TRBV24-1 | TGTGCCACCAGTGACGCCAGGGGGCTTCGAGGTGAGCAGTTCTTC | CATSDARGLRGEQFF
TRBJ2-1 | NA | NA | TRBV7-8 | TGTGCCAGCAGCCCGGGACTGACTCTCTACAATGAGCAGTTCTTC | CASSPGLTLYNEQFF
TRBJ2-3 | NA | many | TRBV5-1 | TGCGCCAGCAGCTTGGGGGCAACAGATACGCAGTATTTT | CASSLGATDTQYF
TRBJ2-7 | NA | many | TRBV7-2 | TGTGCCAGCAGCTTAGCGCGCACCTCTGGGACGGCCTACGAGCAGTACTTC | CASSLARTSGTAYEQYF
TRBJ2-1 | NA | NA | TRBV20-1 | TGCAGTGCTACTGAGGGAGGCCCAGGAGAGCAGTTCTTC | CSATEGGPGEQFF
TRBJ2-3 | TRBD2 | NA | TRBV6-4 | TGTGCCAGCAGTGCCGGGACTAGCGGATTTACGCAGTATTTT | CASSAGTSGFTQYF
TRBJ2-7 | TRBD2 | NA | TRBV19 | TGTGCCAGTAGTATGGGGCTAGCGGGATACGAGCAGTACTTC | CASSMGLAGYEQYF
TRBJ2-4 | NA | NA | TRBV20-1 | TGCAGTGCTAGAGTCCCCTTAGCGCGGGATGCAGACATTCAGTACTTC | CSARVPLARDADIQYF
TRBJ2-7 | NA | many | TRBV12-3/TRBV12-4 | TGTGCCAGCAGTTTAATAGCCTACGAGCAGTACTTC | CASSLIAYEQYF
TRBJ2-7 | NA | NA | TRBV5-5 | TGTGCCAGCAGCCTTCGCTTATTTGACCATAAAGGGTACGAGCAGTACTTC | CASSLRLFDHKGYEQYF
TRBJ1-1 | NA | few | TRBV5-6 | TGTGCCAGCAGCTCCGGCGTCGACTCGTCTGCTTTCTTT | CASSSGVDSSAFF
TRBJ2-7 | TRBD2 | many | TRBV28 | TGTGCCAGCAGTCCCCGGCTAGCGGGAGGTTCGGGCGAGCAGTACTTC | CASSPRLAGGSGEQYF
TRBJ1-6 | NA | NA | TRBV27 | TGTGCCAGCAGACCTGAGGCTTATAATTCACCCCTCCACTTT | CASRPEAYNSPLHF
TRBJ2-7 | NA | NA | TRBV5-1 | TGCGCCAGCACCCTGTCAGGGGGGGACATCCCTTACGAGCAGTACTTC | CASTLSGGDIPYEQYF
TRBJ2-5 | NA | NA | TRBV20-1 | TGCAGTGCTAAAACAGGGTCGGACCCAGAGACCCAGTACTTC | CSAKTGSDPETQYF
TRBJ2-5 | NA | many | TRBV7-9 | TGTGCCAGCAGCTTAGCGGCGTTGGGGGCCAGGGAGACCCAGTACTTC | CASSLAALGARETQYF
TRBJ1-2 | NA | NA | TRBV15 | TGTGCCACCAGCAGAGATAAAGACAGCCACTATGGCTACACCTTC | CATSRDKDSHYGYTF
TRBJ2-2 | NA | few | TRBV29-1 | TGCAGCGTTGAACCAGGGTCCTCGAACACCGGGGAGCTGTTTTTT | CSVEPGSSNTGELFF
TRBJ2-7 | NA | many | TRBV12-3/TRBV12-4 | TGTGCCAGCAGGATATCGTGGGAGGTCCCCTACGAGCAGTACTTC | CASRISWEVPYEQYF